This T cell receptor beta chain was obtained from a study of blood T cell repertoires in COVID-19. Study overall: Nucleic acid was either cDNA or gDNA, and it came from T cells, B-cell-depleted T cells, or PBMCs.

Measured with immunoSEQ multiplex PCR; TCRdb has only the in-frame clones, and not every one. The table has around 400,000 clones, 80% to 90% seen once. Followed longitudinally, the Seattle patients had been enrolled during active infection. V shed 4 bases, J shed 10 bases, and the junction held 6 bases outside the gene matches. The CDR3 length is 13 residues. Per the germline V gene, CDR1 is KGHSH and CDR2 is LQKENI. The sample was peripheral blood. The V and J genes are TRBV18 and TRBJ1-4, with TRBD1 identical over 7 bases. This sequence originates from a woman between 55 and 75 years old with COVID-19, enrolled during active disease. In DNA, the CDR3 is TGTGCCAGCTCACTTCCCGACAGGGCAAAACTGTTTTTT. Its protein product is CASSLPDRAKLFF.